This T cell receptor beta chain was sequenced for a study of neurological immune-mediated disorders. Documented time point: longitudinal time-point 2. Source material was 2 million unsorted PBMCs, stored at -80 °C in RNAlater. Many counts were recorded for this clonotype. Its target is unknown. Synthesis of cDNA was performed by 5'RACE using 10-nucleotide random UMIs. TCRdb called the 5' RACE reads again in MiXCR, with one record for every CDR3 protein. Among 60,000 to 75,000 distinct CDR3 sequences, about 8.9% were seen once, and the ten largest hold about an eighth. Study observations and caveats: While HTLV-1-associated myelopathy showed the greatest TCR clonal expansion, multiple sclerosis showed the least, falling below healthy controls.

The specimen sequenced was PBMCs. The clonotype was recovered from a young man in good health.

The DNA of the CDR3 is TGTGCCAGCAGTTTATCGACAGGGGGCGGTGAGCAGTTCTTC. This translates into CASSLSTGGGEQFF. The chain uses TRBV27 and TRBJ2-1; TRBD1 matches 10 bases. The CDR3 is made up of 14 amino acids. V lost 0 bases, J lost 9 bases, and 2 bases stayed unmatched. Germline lookup yields CDR1 MNHEY and CDR2 SMNVEV (reference sequence).